This entry lists 8 T cell receptor beta chains sequenced from one sample in a study of blood T cell repertoires in COVID-19. TCRdb's copy holds only in-frame clones and misses some; the assay was immunoSEQ multiplex PCR. The sample shows about 130,000 clones, 88% of them seen only once. The sample consisted of peripheral blood. These receptors all stem from a man aged 50 or older with acute or convalescent COVID-19.

The chain employs TRBV5-1 and TRBJ1-5; 7 bases fit TRBD1. CDR3 length equals 15 residues. J lost 4 bases, V lost 0 bases, and 4 bases had no gene match. Germline values: CDR1 SGHRS, CDR2 YFSETQ. The CDR3 sequence: CASSLEGQSNQPQHF. The CDR3 nucleotides read TGCGCCAGCAGCTTGGAGGGACAGTCGAATCAGCCCCAGCATTTT.

This clone came up a few times. The gene calls are TRBV28 and TRBJ1-5, with D possibly TRBD1 on 6 matching bases. This CDR3 has 14 amino acids. Trimming took 5 bases from V and 8 from J, leaving 16 bases between them. Germline assignment: CDR1 MDHEN and CDR2 SYDVKM. The CDR3 protein is CASSGGAEREPQHF. CDR3 coding DNA: TGTGCCAGCAGTGGGGGCGCGGAAAGGGAGCCCCAGCATTTT.

The CDR3 is CASTKQGWDTEAFF. The CDR3 DNA follows: TGTGCCAGCACCAAACAGGGTTGGGACACTGAAGCTTTCTTT. The rearrangement uses TRBV6-6 and TRBJ1-1; tentatively, D is TRBD1 (6 bases). Germline CDR1 is MNHNY and CDR2 is SVGAGI (reference sequence). The ends were cut back, 7 bases at V and 3 bases at J, with 15 bases in the middle. The CDR3 has 14 residues.

The CDR3 here is CATSRDSSNQPQHF. The CDR3 DNA reads as TGTGCCACCAGCAGAGACAGTAGCAATCAGCCCCAGCATTTT. The V gene is TRBV15, the J gene TRBJ1-5, with no clear D. The germline V gene encodes CDR1 LNHNV and CDR2 YYDKDF (reference sequence). V dropped 0 bases and J dropped 0 bases, with 3 bases sitting between them. CDR3 length equals 14 residues.

V is TRBV5-4 and J is TRBJ1-3, with no clear D. With 2 bases removed from V and 0 bases from J, the gap between germline ends came to 6 bases. Germline V gene sequence: CDR1 SGHNT, CDR2 YYREEE (reference sequence). The CDR3 sequence is 14 residues long. The CDR3 is CASSFTGSGNTIYF. In DNA, the CDR3 is TGTGCCAGCAGCTTCACGGGCTCTGGAAACACCATATATTTT.

This clone was seen a few times. The gene calls are TRBV24-1 and TRBJ1-5; weak D call: TRBD1 (6 bases). The CDR3 is made up of 13 amino acids. The germline gives CDR1 KGHDR, CDR2 SFDVKD. Deletions cut 2 bases from V and 11 bases from J, with 12 bases between. The CDR3 region is CATSDSISGAQHF. CDR3 sequence (DNA): TGTGCCACCAGTGATTCAATCTCAGGGGCCCAGCATTTT.

The V and J genes are TRBV10-3 and TRBJ2-1; TRBD1 matches 8 bases. This CDR3 contains 19 residues. V was clipped by 8 bases and J by 0 bases; unmatched bases: 18. CDR1 ENHRY and CDR2 SYGVKD come from the germline V gene. The CDR3 DNA sequence: TGTGCCATCGGATCTGACAGGGGTCAGGCCCTCAGCTCCTACAATGAGCAGTTCTTC. Translated, it gives CAIGSDRGQALSSYNEQFF.

This chain uses TRBV28 with TRBJ2-5, with a weak D call TRBD1 (5 bases). V shed 3 bases and J shed 0 bases, with 14 bases lying between them. The CDR3 has 16 amino acids. In germline, CDR1 is MDHEN, CDR2 SYDVKM. The CDR3 DNA sequence: TGTGCCAGCAGTTTTGGGGCAGGGTGGGACCAAGAGACCCAGTACTTC. Encoded protein: CASSFGAGWDQETQYF.